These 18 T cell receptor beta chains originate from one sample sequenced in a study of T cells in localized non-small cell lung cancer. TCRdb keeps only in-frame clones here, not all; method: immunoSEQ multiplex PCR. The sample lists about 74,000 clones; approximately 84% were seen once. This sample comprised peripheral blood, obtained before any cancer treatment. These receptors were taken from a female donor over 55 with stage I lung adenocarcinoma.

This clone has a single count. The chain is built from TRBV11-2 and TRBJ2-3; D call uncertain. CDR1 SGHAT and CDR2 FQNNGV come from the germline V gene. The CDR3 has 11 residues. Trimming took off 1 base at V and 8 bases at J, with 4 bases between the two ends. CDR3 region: CASSLGGTQYF. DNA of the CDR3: TGTGCCAGCAGCTTAGGAGGTACGCAGTATTTT.

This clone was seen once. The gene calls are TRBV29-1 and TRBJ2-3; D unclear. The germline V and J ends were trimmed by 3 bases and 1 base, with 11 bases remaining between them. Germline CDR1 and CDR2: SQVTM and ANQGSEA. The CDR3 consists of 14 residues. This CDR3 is CSVEDGLGTDTQYF. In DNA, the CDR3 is TGCAGCGTTGAGGACGGCCTGGGCACAGATACGCAGTATTTT.

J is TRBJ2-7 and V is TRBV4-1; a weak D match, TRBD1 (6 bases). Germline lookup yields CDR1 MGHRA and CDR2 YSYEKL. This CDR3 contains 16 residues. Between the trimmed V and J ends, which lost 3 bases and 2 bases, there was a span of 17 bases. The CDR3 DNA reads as TGCGCCAGCAGCCAGTCCCCGGGACAAGGGACCTACGAGCAGTACTTC. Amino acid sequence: CASSQSPGQGTYEQYF.

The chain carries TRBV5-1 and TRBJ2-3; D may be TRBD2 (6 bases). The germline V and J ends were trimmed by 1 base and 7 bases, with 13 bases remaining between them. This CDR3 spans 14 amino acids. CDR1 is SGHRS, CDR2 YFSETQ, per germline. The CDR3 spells CASSLLAESNTQYF. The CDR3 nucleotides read TGCGCCAGCAGCTTGTTAGCGGAATCAAATACGCAGTATTTT.

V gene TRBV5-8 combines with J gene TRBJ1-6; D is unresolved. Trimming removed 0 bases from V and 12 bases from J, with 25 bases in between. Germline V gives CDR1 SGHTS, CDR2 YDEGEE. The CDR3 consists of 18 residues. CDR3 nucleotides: TGTGCCAGCAGCTTGGCCCGTGAGGTCGGTGGTCTGGGAGGACCCCTCCACTTT. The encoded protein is CASSLAREVGGLGGPLHF. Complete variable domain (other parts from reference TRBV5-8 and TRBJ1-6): EAGVTQSPTHLIKTRGQQATLRCSPISGHTSVYWYQQALGLGLQFLLWYDEGEERNRGNFPPRFSGRQFPNYSSELNVNALELEDSALYLCASSLAREVGGLGGPLHFGNGTRLTVT.

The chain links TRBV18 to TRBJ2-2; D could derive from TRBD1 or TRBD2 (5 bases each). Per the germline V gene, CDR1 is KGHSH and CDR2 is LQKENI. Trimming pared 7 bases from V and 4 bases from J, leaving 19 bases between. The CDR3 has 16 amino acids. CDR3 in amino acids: CASCEYTGTPTGELFF. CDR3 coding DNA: TGTGCCAGCTGCGAATACACGGGGACCCCCACCGGGGAGCTGTTTTTT.

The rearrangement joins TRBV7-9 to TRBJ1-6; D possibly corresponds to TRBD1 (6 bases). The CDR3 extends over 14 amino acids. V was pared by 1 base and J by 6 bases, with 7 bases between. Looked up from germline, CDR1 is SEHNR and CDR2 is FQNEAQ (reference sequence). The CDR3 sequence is CASSLVQGNSPLHF. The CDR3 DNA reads TGTGCCAGCAGCTTAGTACAGGGTAATTCACCCCTCCACTTT.

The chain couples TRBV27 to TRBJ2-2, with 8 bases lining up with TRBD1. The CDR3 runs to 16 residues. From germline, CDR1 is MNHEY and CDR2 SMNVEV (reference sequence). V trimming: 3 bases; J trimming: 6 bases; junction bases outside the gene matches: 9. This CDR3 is CASSFIGRGRSGELFF. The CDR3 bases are TGTGCCAGCAGTTTTATAGGCAGGGGGCGTTCCGGGGAGCTGTTTTTT.

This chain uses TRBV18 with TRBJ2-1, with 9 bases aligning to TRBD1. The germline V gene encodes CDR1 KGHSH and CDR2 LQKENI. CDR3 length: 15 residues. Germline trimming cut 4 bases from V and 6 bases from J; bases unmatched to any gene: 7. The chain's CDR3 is CASSQNDRGTNEQFF. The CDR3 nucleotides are TGTGCCAGCTCACAAAACGACAGGGGGACCAATGAGCAGTTCTTC.

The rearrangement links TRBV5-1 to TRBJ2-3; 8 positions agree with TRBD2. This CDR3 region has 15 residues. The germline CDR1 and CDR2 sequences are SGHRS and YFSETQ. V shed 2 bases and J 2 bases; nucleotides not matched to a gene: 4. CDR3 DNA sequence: TGCGCCAGCAGCTTCTTAGCGGGGCCCACAGATACGCAGTATTTT. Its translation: CASSFLAGPTDTQYF.

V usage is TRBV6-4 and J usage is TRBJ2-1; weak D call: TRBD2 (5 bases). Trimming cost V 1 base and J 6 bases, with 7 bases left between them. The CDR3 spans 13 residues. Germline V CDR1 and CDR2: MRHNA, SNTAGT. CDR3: CASSDWAGNEQFF. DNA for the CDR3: TGTGCCAGCAGTGACTGGGCGGGCAATGAGCAGTTCTTC.

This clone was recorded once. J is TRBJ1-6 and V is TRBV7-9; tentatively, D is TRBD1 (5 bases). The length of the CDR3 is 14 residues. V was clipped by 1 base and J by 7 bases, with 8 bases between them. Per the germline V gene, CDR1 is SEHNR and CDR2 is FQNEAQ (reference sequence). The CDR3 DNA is TGTGCCAGCAGCTTAGATGGGGGGAATTCACCCCTCCACTTT. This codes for CASSLDGGNSPLHF.

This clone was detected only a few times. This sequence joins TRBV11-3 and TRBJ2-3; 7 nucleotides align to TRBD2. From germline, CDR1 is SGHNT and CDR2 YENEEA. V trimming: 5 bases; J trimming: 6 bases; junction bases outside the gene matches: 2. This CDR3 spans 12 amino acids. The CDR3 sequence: CASSGRGDTQYF. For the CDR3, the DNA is TGTGCCAGCAGCGGGCGGGGGGATACGCAGTATTTT.

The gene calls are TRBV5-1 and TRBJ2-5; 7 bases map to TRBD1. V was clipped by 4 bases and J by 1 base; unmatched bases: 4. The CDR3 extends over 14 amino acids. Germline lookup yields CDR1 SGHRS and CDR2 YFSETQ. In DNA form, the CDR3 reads TGCGCCAGCAGCATGGCAGGGGGCCAAGAGACCCAGTACTTC. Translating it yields CASSMAGGQETQYF.

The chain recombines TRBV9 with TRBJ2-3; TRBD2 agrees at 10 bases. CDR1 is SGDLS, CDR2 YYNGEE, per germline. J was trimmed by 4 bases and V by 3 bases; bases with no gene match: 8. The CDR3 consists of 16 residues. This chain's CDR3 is CASSAQAGGPPDTQYF. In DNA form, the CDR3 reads TGTGCCAGCAGCGCCCAAGCGGGGGGGCCACCAGATACGCAGTATTTT. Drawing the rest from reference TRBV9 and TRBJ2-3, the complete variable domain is DSGVTQTPKHLITATGQRVTLRCSPRSGDLSVYWYQQSLDQGLQFLIQYYNGEERAKGNILERFSAQQFPDLHSELNLSSLELGDSALYFCASSAQAGGPPDTQYFGPGTRLTVL.

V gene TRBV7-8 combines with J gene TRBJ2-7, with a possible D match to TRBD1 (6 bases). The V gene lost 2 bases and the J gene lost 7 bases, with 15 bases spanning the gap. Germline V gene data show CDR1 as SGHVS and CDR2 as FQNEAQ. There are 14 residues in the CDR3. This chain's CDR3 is CASSLRDTYGEQYF. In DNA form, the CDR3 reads TGTGCCAGCAGCTTAAGGGACACCTATGGAGAGCAGTACTTC.

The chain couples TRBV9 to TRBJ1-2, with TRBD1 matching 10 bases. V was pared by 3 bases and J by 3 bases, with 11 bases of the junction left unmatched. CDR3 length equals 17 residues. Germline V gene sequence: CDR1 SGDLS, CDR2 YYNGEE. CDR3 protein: CASSGDSRQGADYGYTF. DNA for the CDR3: TGTGCCAGCAGCGGCGACTCAAGACAGGGGGCGGACTATGGCTACACCTTC.

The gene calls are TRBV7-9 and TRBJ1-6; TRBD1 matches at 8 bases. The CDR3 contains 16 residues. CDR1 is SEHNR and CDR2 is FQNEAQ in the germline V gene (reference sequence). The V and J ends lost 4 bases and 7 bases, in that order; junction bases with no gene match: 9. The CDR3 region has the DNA TGTGCCAGCAGCTCGTCAGGACAGGGCCCCAATTCACCCCTCCACTTT. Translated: CASSSSGQGPNSPLHF.